Listed below are T cell receptor beta chains from one sample, sequenced in a study of identical twins. One entry per CDR3 protein results from TCRdb running MiXCR on the 5' RACE reads. In the table there are around 570,000 distinct CDR3 sequences, 9.6% of which are singletons. These sequences were also reported in another study, on yellow fever vaccine responses in identical twins.

Sequenced sample: PBMCs. All receptors derive from a woman younger than 35 in good health. CDR3s include the opening cysteine and the closing phenylalanine or tryptophan. Each record gives: J gene, V gene, clone size, CDR3 protein. Not all rows give a size; the values are once, few, many and, for expanded clones, a class.

>TRBJ2-1|TRBV5-1|.
CASNWRGSYNEQFF
>TRBJ2-3|TRBV29-1|many
CSGGGGATDTQYF
>TRBJ2-5|TRBV5-1|.
CASSIGLAGGPRETQYF
>TRBJ2-3|TRBV29-1|.
CSVDKSSGGAPDTQYF
>TRBJ2-7|TRBV4-3|.
CASRGQGAREQYF
>TRBJ2-5|TRBV20-1|.
CSANEPPGTTRQTQYF
>TRBJ1-1|TRBV20-1|few
CSAPGTGGGAFF
>TRBJ2-2|TRBV12-3/TRBV12-4|many
CASSPLQGVGELFF
>TRBJ2-4|TRBV6-1|few
CASSPLGLAKNIQYF
>TRBJ2-1|TRBV3-1|few
CASSKPGAWNPNNEQFF
>TRBJ2-3|TRBV20-1|few
CRPLGGEEGRDTQYF
>TRBJ1-1|TRBV27|.
CASRSRANTEAFF
>TRBJ2-5|TRBV25-1|.
CASSGGTGGIGREETQYF
>TRBJ2-7|TRBV15|many
CATSRTRDYEQYF
>TRBJ2-7|TRBV6-1|.
CASRNPGLYEQYF
>TRBJ2-1|TRBV9|.
CASSTSGRGLEQFF
>TRBJ2-7|TRBV7-2|many
CASSPGKDFSYEQYF
>TRBJ2-1|TRBV11-2|many
CASSLDPPGPLINEQFF
>TRBJ2-7|TRBV7-6|.
CASSPSASGSPGEQYF
>TRBJ2-1|TRBV7-9|.
CASSLVTNAVYNEQFF
>TRBJ1-5|TRBV27|.
CASSLQGSQPQHF
>TRBJ2-6|TRBV11-3|.
CASSQTGRSGANVLTF
>TRBJ2-5|TRBV5-1|few
CASRDSGGTQETQYF
>TRBJ2-1|TRBV4-1|few
CASSQGPRGNEQFF
>TRBJ2-4|TRBV4-3|.
CASSHFLAGGEDIQYF
>TRBJ2-1|TRBV3-1|few
CASRSQRGAYNEQFF
>TRBJ2-1|TRBV12-3/TRBV12-4|few
CASSLGGRDEQFF
>TRBJ2-3|TRBV20-1|.
CCARDLAGRWLGDTQYF
>TRBJ2-1|TRBV12-3/TRBV12-4|many
CASVLGAPLDEQFF